This T cell receptor (beta chain) came from a study of spatial heterogeneity in lung cancer. This clonotype was counted only a few times. The antigen is unknown. Specified time point: sample taken at primary tumor resection. Whole RNA, which was extracted from tumor, nontumor lung tissue or frozen PBMC, was sequenced without any cell sorting. Notes on the study in general: The study found that expanded intratumoral alpha and beta TCR counts tracked tumor mutation counts.

TCRdb reprocessed the 5' RACE reads with MiXCR, giving one entry per CDR3 protein. This sample has about 100,000 distinct CDR3 sequences, with around 4.8% found just once. The CDR3 is 15 residues long. The germline V and J ends were trimmed by 3 bases and 0 bases, with 9 bases remaining between them. Germline-derived CDR1 and CDR2 are MDHEN and SYDVKM. The sample was lung tumor tissue, taken at surgery. The chain joins TRBV28 to TRBJ2-1; tentatively, D is TRBD2 (6 bases). The origin of this receptor is a male donor with early-stage non-small cell lung cancer. CDR3 bases: TGTGCCAGCAGTTTCTGGGGAGGCTCCTACAATGAGCAGTTCTTC. As protein: CASSFWGGSYNEQFF.